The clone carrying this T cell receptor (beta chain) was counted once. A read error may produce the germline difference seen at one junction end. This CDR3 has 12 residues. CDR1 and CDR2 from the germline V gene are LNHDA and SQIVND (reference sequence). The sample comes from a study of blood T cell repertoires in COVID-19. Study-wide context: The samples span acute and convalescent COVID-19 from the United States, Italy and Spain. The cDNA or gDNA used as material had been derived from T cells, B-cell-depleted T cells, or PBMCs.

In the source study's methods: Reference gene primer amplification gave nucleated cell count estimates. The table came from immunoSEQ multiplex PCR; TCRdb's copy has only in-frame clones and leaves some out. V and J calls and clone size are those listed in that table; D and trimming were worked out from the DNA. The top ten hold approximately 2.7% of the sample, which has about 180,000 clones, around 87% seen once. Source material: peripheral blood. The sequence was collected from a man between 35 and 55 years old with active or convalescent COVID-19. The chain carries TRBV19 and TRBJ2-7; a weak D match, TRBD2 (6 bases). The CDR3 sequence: CASSTPPEGLIF. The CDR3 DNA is TGTGCCAGTAGTACCCCTCCGGAGGGGCTAATCTTC.